The clone carrying this TCR beta chain was picked up a small number of times. CDR1 and CDR2 (germline): MNHEY, SVGEGT. CDR3 length equals 13 residues. Between the trimmed V and J ends, which lost 5 bases and 3 bases, there was a span of 10 bases. By 5'RACE template switching, TCR cDNA was produced, with a universal primer site and UMIs added in the process. From the 5' RACE reads, TCRdb called clonotypes with MiXCR, one entry per CDR3 protein. Among approximately 260,000 distinct CDR3 sequences listed, over 10% were seen once. These data belong to a study of T cells after yellow fever vaccination. This chain uses TRBV6-2 or TRBV6-3 with TRBJ2-5; perhaps TRBD2 as D (6 bases). This TCR was sampled from a man aged 30 to 39 who received the YFV17D yellow fever vaccine. The sequences come from CD4+ T cells sorted from PBMCs, collected 45 days after the yellow fever booster vaccination. This chain's CDR3 is CASSPGGEETQYF. CDR3 sequence (DNA): TGTGCCAGCAGTCCCGGGGGAGAAGAGACCCAGTACTTC.